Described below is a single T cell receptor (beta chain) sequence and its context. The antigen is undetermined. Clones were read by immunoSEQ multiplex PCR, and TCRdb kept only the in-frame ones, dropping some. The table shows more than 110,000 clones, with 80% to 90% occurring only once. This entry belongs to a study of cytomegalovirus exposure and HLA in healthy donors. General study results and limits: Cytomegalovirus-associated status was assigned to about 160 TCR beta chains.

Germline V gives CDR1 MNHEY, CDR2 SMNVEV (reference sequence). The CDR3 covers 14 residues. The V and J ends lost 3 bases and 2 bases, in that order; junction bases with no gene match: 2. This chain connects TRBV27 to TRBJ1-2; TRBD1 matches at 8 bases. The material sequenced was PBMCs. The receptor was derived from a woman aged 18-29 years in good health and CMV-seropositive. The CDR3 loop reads CASSFQGANYGYTF. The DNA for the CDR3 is TGTGCCAGCAGTTTCCAGGGGGCAAACTATGGCTACACCTTC.